The 18 T cell receptor beta chains below come from one sample, sequenced in a study of T cell changes during pregnancy in multiple sclerosis. Generated by immunoSEQ multiplex PCR, the TCRdb table keeps only in-frame clones and is missing some. The table includes nearly 110,000 clones, 85% to 95% detected once. Here the sequenced sample was peripheral blood, taken after pregnancy. The receptor set was obtained from a female donor with multiple sclerosis, enrolled in a pregnancy study.

The J gene is TRBJ2-7, the V gene TRBV6-1; D may be TRBD1 (5 bases). Trimming left V 3 bases short and J 3 bases short, with 12 bases between. CDR3 length equals 14 residues. Germline V gives CDR1 MNHNS, CDR2 SASEGT. CDR3 sequence (DNA): TGTGCCAGCAGTGAGTCGGGCAGGGACTACGAGCAGTACTTC. Encoded protein: CASSESGRDYEQYF.

The chain combines TRBV9 with TRBJ2-2; the D gene is possibly TRBD2 (5 bases). Germline lookup yields CDR1 SGDLS and CDR2 YYNGEE. The CDR3 sequence is 16 residues long. Trimming left V 0 bases short and J 1 base short, with 10 bases between. CDR3 nucleotide sequence: TGTGCCAGCAGCGTAGCCCCGGGGTTGAACACCGGGGAGCTGTTTTTT. Its translation: CASSVAPGLNTGELFF.

This clone was observed a handful of times. The chain recombines TRBV27 with TRBJ2-5, with 14 positions matching TRBD2. Trimming cost V 5 bases and J 3 bases; bases outside gene matches: 8. Germline CDR1 and CDR2: MNHEY and SMNVEV (reference sequence). The CDR3 is 17 amino acids. The CDR3 spells CASSPIRLAGGKETQYF. DNA for the CDR3: TGTGCCAGCAGTCCGATTAGACTAGCGGGAGGGAAAGAGACCCAGTACTTC.

The rearrangement links TRBV14 to TRBJ1-1; the D gene is possibly TRBD1 (5 bases). Trimming removed 4 bases at V and 5 bases at J, with 8 bases between. Per the germline V gene, CDR1 is SGHDN and CDR2 is FVKESK. CDR3 length: 12 residues. CDR3 sequence reads: CASSLRDTEAFF. CDR3 DNA sequence: TGTGCCAGCAGCCTCAGGGATACTGAAGCTTTCTTT.

The chain couples TRBV6-1 to TRBJ1-5; D is undetermined. Trimming removed 6 bases at V and 4 bases at J, with 7 bases between. This CDR3 is built from 12 residues. From germline, CDR1 is MNHNS and CDR2 SASEGT. CDR3 protein: CASRQRNQPQHF. CDR3 DNA sequence: TGTGCCAGCAGGCAGAGGAATCAGCCCCAGCATTTT.

The J gene is TRBJ2-7, the V gene TRBV10-1, with 11 nucleotides matching TRBD2. The CDR3 runs 15 residues. The J segment lost 3 bases and the V segment lost 6 bases, leaving 7 bases of the junction unmatched. The germline gives CDR1 WNHNN, CDR2 SYGVQD (reference sequence). In DNA, the CDR3 is TGCGCCAGCAGCCCGACTAGCGGGATGGGCTACGAGCAGTACTTC. This translates into CASSPTSGMGYEQYF.

This chain joins TRBV4-2 and TRBJ2-1; 11 bases are shared with TRBD2. The CDR3 consists of 17 residues. V shed 0 bases, J shed 0 bases, and the junction held 1 base outside the gene matches. CDR1 and CDR2 (germline): LGHNA, YNFKEQ. This CDR3 is CASSQDLAGGSYNEQFF. The CDR3 nucleotides are TGTGCCAGCAGCCAAGATCTAGCGGGAGGCTCCTACAATGAGCAGTTCTTC.

The chain is built from TRBV7-3 and TRBJ2-1, with 8 bases aligning to TRBD2. V was pared by 3 bases and J by 7 bases, with 8 bases of the junction left unmatched. The germline V gene encodes CDR1 SGHTA and CDR2 FQGTGA. The CDR3 is 15 amino acids. DNA of the CDR3: TGTGCCAGCAGCTTTGCGGTCGGGAGGGGTAATGAGCAGTTCTTC. Its protein is CASSFAVGRGNEQFF.

V gene TRBV5-6 combines with J gene TRBJ2-7; possibly TRBD2 for D (5 bases). The CDR3 has 16 residues. The germline gives CDR1 SGHDT, CDR2 YYEEEE. V was pared by 0 bases and J by 2 bases, with 15 bases between. Written as DNA, the CDR3 is TGTGCCAGCAGCTTGGTAGCGAACCACTCCCCCTACGAGCAGTACTTC. This sequence encodes CASSLVANHSPYEQYF.

The chain combines TRBV7-2 with TRBJ1-5; weak D call: TRBD1 (6 bases). This CDR3 spans 17 amino acids. Trimming pared 1 base from V and 0 bases from J, leaving 13 bases between. The V gene's germline CDR1 is SGHTA and CDR2 FQGNSA. This CDR3 reads CASSLVGRQASNQPQHF. CDR3 bases: TGTGCCAGCAGCTTAGTAGGGCGACAGGCTAGCAATCAGCCCCAGCATTTT.

V and J are TRBV7-8 and TRBJ2-7; the match to TRBD2 covers 10 bases. J was trimmed by 4 bases and V by 7 bases; bases with no gene match: 16. Germline-derived CDR1 and CDR2 are SGHVS and FQNEAQ. The CDR3 extends over 17 amino acids. CDR3 amino acids: CASTLGASGRKRYEQYF. The CDR3 DNA follows: TGTGCCAGCACCCTGGGGGCTAGCGGGAGAAAGAGGTACGAGCAGTACTTC.

This clone was detected only a few times. V and J are TRBV5-1 and TRBJ1-2; D might be TRBD1 (6 bases). V was clipped by 4 bases and J by 3 bases, with 10 bases between them. The CDR3 is made up of 13 amino acids. Germline V gene data show CDR1 as SGHRS and CDR2 as YFSETQ. As DNA, the CDR3 is TGCGCCAGCAGCCAGGGGAAAGACTATGGCTACACCTTC. Protein sequence: CASSQGKDYGYTF. Drawing the rest from reference TRBV5-1 and TRBJ1-2, the complete variable domain is KAGVTQTPRYLIKTRGQQVTLSCSPISGHRSVSWYQQTPGQGLQFLFEYFSETQRNKGNFPGRFSGRQFSNSRSEMNVSTLELGDSALYLCASSQGKDYGYTFGSGTRLTVV.

CDR3 residues: CASSFPSTGIVESYGYTF. The CDR3 region has the DNA TGTGCCAGCAGCTTCCCCTCGACAGGCATAGTAGAAAGCTATGGCTACACCTTC. The rearrangement joins TRBV7-9 to TRBJ1-2, with D perhaps matching TRBD1 (6 bases). Germline CDR1 SEHNR, CDR2 FQNEAQ (reference sequence). The CDR3 runs to 18 residues. V lost 3 bases and J lost 4, with 24 bases in between.

V usage is TRBV29-1 and J usage is TRBJ2-5, with a weak D call TRBD1 (5 bases). The CDR3 totals 13 residues. Trimming left V 5 bases short and J 3 bases short, with 13 bases between. Germline values: CDR1 SQVTM, CDR2 ANQGSEA. The CDR3 loop reads CSVLRQTEETQYF. The CDR3 DNA follows: TGCAGCGTTCTTCGGCAGACAGAAGAGACCCAGTACTTC.

V usage is TRBV29-1 and J usage is TRBJ2-3; a possible D gene is TRBD2 (6 bases). CDR3 size: 14 residues. Germline CDR1 SQVTM, CDR2 ANQGSEA. Trimming took 7 bases from V and 4 from J, leaving 18 bases between them. CDR3 coding DNA: TGCAGCGCCTCGGAAACGGAGGGGTCAGATACGCAGTATTTT. Its protein is CSASETEGSDTQYF.

The J gene is TRBJ2-5, the V gene TRBV30; 7 nucleotides align to TRBD1. From germline, CDR1 is GTSNPN and CDR2 SVGIG (reference sequence). V was pared by 4 bases and J by 5 bases, with 4 bases of the junction left unmatched. This CDR3 has 12 residues. CDR3 in DNA: TGTGCCTGGACGACAGGGATTGAGACCCAGTACTTC. Protein product: CAWTTGIETQYF.

This clone has just one count. The V call is TRBV19, the J call TRBJ2-5; TRBD2 matches at 9 bases. Germline V gene sequence: CDR1 LNHDA, CDR2 SQIVND (reference sequence). V was pared by 6 bases and J by 5 bases, with 7 bases of the junction left unmatched. This CDR3 comprises 14 residues. The CDR3 coding sequence is TGTGCCAGTAGCCTGGGCGGGAGGGCTGAGACCCAGTACTTC. Translated, it gives CASSLGGRAETQYF.

This chain connects TRBV19 to TRBJ1-2, with D possibly matching TRBD1 (6 bases). In germline, CDR1 is LNHDA, CDR2 SQIVND (reference sequence). The germline V and J ends were trimmed by 2 bases and 6 bases, with 13 bases remaining between them. CDR3 size: 14 residues. The CDR3: CASSIRGRGHGYTF. Here the CDR3 DNA reads TGTGCCAGTAGTATACGGGGCAGGGGCCATGGCTACACCTTC.